Following are 18 T cell receptor beta chains from one sample sequenced in a study of blood T cell repertoires in COVID-19. Produced via immunoSEQ multiplex PCR; TCRdb's table is partial and in-frame only. The sample records nearly 200,000 clones, roughly nine tenths being singletons. Sequences were obtained from peripheral blood. The receptors were sampled from a woman in her sixties or seventies with acute or convalescent COVID-19.

V is TRBV28 and J is TRBJ1-6; D is ambiguous. Germline V gene sequence: CDR1 MDHEN, CDR2 SYDVKM. Trimming removed 8 bases from V and 0 bases from J, with 5 bases in between. CDR3 size: 13 residues. The CDR3 sequence is CASLSSYNSPLHF. The CDR3 nucleotides are TGTGCCAGCTTGAGCTCCTATAATTCACCCCTCCACTTT.

The chain joins TRBV5-1 to TRBJ1-1; 9 bases agree with TRBD1. The germline CDR1 and CDR2 sequences are SGHRS and YFSETQ. The CDR3 length is 15 residues. V lost 4 bases, J lost 1 base, and 5 bases stayed unmatched. The CDR3 region is CASSPTGQGNTEAFF. The CDR3 DNA is TGCGCCAGCAGCCCAACGGGACAGGGGAACACTGAAGCTTTCTTT.

In nucleotides, the CDR3 is TGTGCCAGCAGTTTGACAGAGAAGAACACTGAAGCTTTCTTT. Translated, it gives CASSLTEKNTEAFF. The chain recombines TRBV2 with TRBJ1-1; TRBD1 is a possible D gene (5 bases). V lost 5 bases and J 1 base, leaving 11 bases between the germline ends. Germline CDR1 and CDR2: SNHLY and FYNNEI. The CDR3 loop spans 14 amino acids. The whole variable domain, filled in from reference TRBV2 and TRBJ1-1, reads EPEVTQTPSHQVTQMGQEVILRCVPISNHLYFYWYRQILGQKVEFLVSFYNNEISEKSEIFDDQFSVERPDGSNFTLKIRSTKLEDSAMYFCASSLTEKNTEAFFGQGTRLTVV.

This clone was observed once. The V gene is TRBV11-2, the J gene TRBJ2-7, with TRBD1 matching over 8 bases. Trimming cost V 5 bases and J 4 bases; bases outside gene matches: 7. The CDR3 extends over 14 amino acids. Germline lookup yields CDR1 SGHAT and CDR2 FQNNGV. CDR3 amino acids: CASSEDRVLYEQYF. In DNA, the CDR3 is TGTGCCAGCAGCGAGGACAGGGTGTTATACGAGCAGTACTTC. The variable domain in full, completed from reference TRBV11-2 and TRBJ2-7, reads EAGVAQSPRYKIIEKRQSVAFWCNPISGHATLYWYQQILGQGPKLLIQFQNNGVVDDSQLPKDRFSAERLKGVDSTLKIQPAKLEDSAVYLCASSEDRVLYEQYFGPGTRLTVT.

The V and J genes are TRBV9 and TRBJ2-3; weak D call: TRBD1 (5 bases). Trimming shortened V by 6 bases and J by 7 bases, and 18 bases separated the two germline ends. The CDR3 length is 14 residues. CDR1 and CDR2 (germline): SGDLS, YYNGEE. The CDR3 coding sequence is TGTGCCAGCACCCCCTCTGGGCAGGGATATACGCAGTATTTT. Protein product: CASTPSGQGYTQYF.

This clone has only a few counts. Other DNA variants within this sample encode the same CDR3. The genes are TRBV18 and TRBJ1-1; TRBD1 might be the D (5 bases). The CDR3 runs to 14 residues. The germline V and J ends were trimmed by 0 bases and 1 base, with 6 bases remaining between them. Germline lookup yields CDR1 KGHSH and CDR2 LQKENI. Written as DNA, the CDR3 is TGTGCCAGCTCACCACCAGGACAGAACACTGAAGCTTTCTTT. This codes for CASSPPGQNTEAFF. The full variable domain, its missing parts supplied by reference TRBV18 and TRBJ1-1, is NAGVMQNPRHLVRRRGQEARLRCSPMKGHSHVYWYRQLPEEGLKFMVYLQKENIIDESGMPKERFSAEFPKEGPSILRIQQVVRGDSAAYFCASSPPGQNTEAFFGQGTRLTVV.

The chain employs TRBV2 and TRBJ1-2; D is unresolved. This CDR3 spans 12 amino acids. Deletions cut 6 bases from V and 5 bases from J, with 10 bases between. Looked up from germline, CDR1 is SNHLY and CDR2 is FYNNEI. The CDR3, as DNA: TGTGCCAGCAGCCCCGGTAGTTATGGCTACACCTTC. It is translated as CASSPGSYGYTF.

The V gene is TRBV3-1 (or the pseudogene TRBV3-2), the J gene TRBJ1-3; 7 bases align to TRBD1. With 1 base clipped from V and 5 bases from J, the junction kept 5 bases outside the gene matches. CDR3 length equals 15 residues. Germline V gene lookup returns CDR1 LGHDT and CDR2 YNNKEL (reference sequence). In DNA form, the CDR3 reads TGTGCCAGCAGCCAAGCCCGACAGGGCAGAAACACCATATATTTT. Translation gives CASSQARQGRNTIYF.

The rearrangement joins TRBV3-1 (or the pseudogene TRBV3-2) to TRBJ1-2; 8 bases match TRBD1. After removal of 3 bases from V and 4 bases from J, the junction contained 10 bases not matched to a gene. The CDR3 loop spans 16 amino acids. Germline V gene data show CDR1 as LGHDT and CDR2 as YNNKEL (reference sequence). CDR3 coding DNA: TGTGCCAGCAGCCATTTGTCAGGGGGCGGGGTCTATGGCTACACCTTC. Protein: CASSHLSGGGVYGYTF.

This clone was recorded a few times. V usage is TRBV14 and J usage is TRBJ2-1; tentatively, D is TRBD1 (5 bases). Germline CDR1 SGHDN, CDR2 FVKESK. This CDR3 region has 14 residues. With 1 base removed from V and 13 bases from J, the gap between germline ends came to 17 bases. The CDR3, as DNA: TGTGCCAGCAGCCAAGGAGATGGAAGGACAACTCAGTTCTTC. This translates into CASSQGDGRTTQFF.

This chain uses TRBV6-5 with TRBJ1-4, with 8 nucleotides matching TRBD1. This CDR3 is 15 amino acids long. Germline trimming cut 6 bases from V and 7 bases from J; bases unmatched to any gene: 10. CDR1 and CDR2 from the germline V gene are MNHEY and SVGAGI. In nucleotides, the CDR3 is TGTGCCAGCAGGTCCCAGGGGGCGCAGGGTGAAAAACTGTTTTTT. The encoded protein is CASRSQGAQGEKLFF.

The chain has TRBV5-5 and TRBJ1-6, with TRBD1 matching 9 bases. Germline trimming cut 2 bases from V and 6 bases from J; bases unmatched to any gene: 3. The CDR3 runs 15 residues. Germline assignment: CDR1 SGHKS and CDR2 YYEKEE (reference sequence). CDR3 bases: TGTGCCAGCAGCTTCGCGGGACAGGGTAATTCACCCCTCCACTTT. It encodes CASSFAGQGNSPLHF.

This chain connects TRBV10-3 to TRBJ2-1, with 9 bases that match TRBD2. J was trimmed by 0 bases and V by 0 bases; bases with no gene match: 6. CDR1 and CDR2 (germline): ENHRY, SYGVKD. This CDR3 contains 18 residues. The CDR3 DNA reads as TGTGCCATCAGTGAGTCCCAGCGGGGGGCCCTCTCCTACAATGAGCAGTTCTTC. Translating gives CAISESQRGALSYNEQFF.

V and J are TRBV3-1 (or the pseudogene TRBV3-2) and TRBJ1-2, with D possibly TRBD1 on 5 matching bases. The germline gives CDR1 LGHDT, CDR2 YNNKEL (reference sequence). Deletions cut 2 bases from V and 4 bases from J, with 8 bases between. This CDR3 contains 13 residues. The CDR3 protein is CASSQRRGYGYTF. In DNA form, the CDR3 reads TGTGCCAGCAGCCAAAGGAGGGGCTATGGCTACACCTTC.

Comments on this clone: Additional DNA sequences in this sample encode the identical CDR3. The chain couples TRBV2 to TRBJ2-7; no reliable D call. Per germline, CDR1 SNHLY and CDR2 FYNNEI. CDR3 size: 12 residues. The V and J ends lost 3 bases and 6 bases respectively, with 9 bases between them. The CDR3 loop reads CASSDRGIEQYF. CDR3 bases: TGTGCCAGCAGTGACAGAGGAATCGAGCAGTACTTC.

The CDR3 protein is CASSLRSPATDYGYTF. The DNA of the CDR3 is TGTGCCAGCAGTCTCAGGTCCCCAGCTACGGACTATGGCTACACCTTC. The chain links TRBV2 to TRBJ1-2, with D hard to call. The CDR3 sequence is 16 residues long. Per germline, CDR1 SNHLY and CDR2 FYNNEI. Trimming took off 5 bases at V and 3 bases at J, with 19 bases between the two ends.

The chain combines TRBV2 with TRBJ1-5; a possible D gene is TRBD1 (6 bases). V shed 8 bases and J shed 6 bases, with 17 bases lying between them. The CDR3 is 14 residues long. The V gene's germline CDR1 is SNHLY and CDR2 FYNNEI. CDR3 sequence (DNA): TGTGCCAGCTCCCCCTTGTGGGGGCCTCAGCCCCAGCATTTT. This gives the protein CASSPLWGPQPQHF.

This clone has only one observation. CDR3 loop: CASSWFTSTDTQYF. The CDR3 DNA sequence: TGTGCCAGCAGCTGGTTTACTAGCACAGATACGCAGTATTTT. This sequence joins TRBV7-2 and TRBJ2-3; no reliable D call. V gave up 4 bases and J gave up 0 bases, with 8 bases separating them. The CDR3 has 14 amino acids. CDR1 is SGHTA, CDR2 FQGNSA, per germline.